This is a list of T cell receptor beta chains from one sample in a study of shared clonotypes between healthy human individuals. TCRdb keeps only in-frame clones here, not all; method: immunoSEQ multiplex PCR. The data show 950,000 to 1,200,000 clones, with around three quarters seen just once and 0.89% held by the top ten. The sequencing input was memory CD4+ T cells from PBMCs. The receptors here all came from a man in his late teens or twenties in good health. Some clones in this sample may be carry-over from other donors' samples. CDR3s include the opening cysteine and the closing phenylalanine or tryptophan. D genes are given only for firm matches. Clone sizes are given selectively: once, few, many, or a class where the clone is expanded.

d_gene	v_gene	abundance	j_gene	len	CDR3aa	CDR3nt
TRBD1	TRBV28	.	TRBJ1-2	12	CASRGTDYGYTF	TGTGCCAGCAGGGGGACAGACTATGGCTACACCTTC
.	TRBV6-5	.	TRBJ1-3	14	CASFRGTSGNTIYF	TGTGCCAGCTTTCGGGGGACCTCTGGAAACACCATATATTTT
TRBD1	TRBV5-1	once	TRBJ2-5	16	CASSLVAGGSLETQYF	TGCGCCAGCAGCTTGGTGGCAGGGGGCTCGCTGGAGACCCAGTACTTC
.	TRBV19	.	TRBJ2-1	12	CASSIALSAQFF	TGTGCCAGTAGTATCGCGTTATCGGCGCAGTTCTTC
.	TRBV27	.	TRBJ1-2	14	CASSGQRQLDGYTF	TGTGCCAGCTCCGGACAGAGACAGCTGGATGGCTACACCTTC
.	TRBV27	.	TRBJ1-4	17	CASSSPGRTDLGGKLFF	TGTGCCAGCAGTTCACCGGGGAGGACAGACCTGGGAGGAAAACTGTTTTTT
.	TRBV6-1	.	TRBJ1-5	17	CASSESFAIGSHQPQHF	TGTGCCAGCAGTGAAAGCTTCGCCATTGGGTCTCATCAGCCCCAGCATTTT
.	TRBV5-4	few	TRBJ2-2	13	CASSLVDTGELFF	TGTGCCAGCAGCTTGGTCGACACCGGGGAGCTGTTTTTT
.	TRBV2	.	TRBJ2-3	15	CASTSAGGATDTQYF	TGTGCCAGCACGTCAGCGGGCGGAGCCACAGATACGCAGTATTTT
.	TRBV5-6	.	TRBJ2-5	16	CASSLGVFADQETQYF	TGTGCCAGCAGCTTGGGAGTCTTCGCGGACCAAGAGACCCAGTACTTC
TRBD1	TRBV7-2	.	TRBJ1-2	15	CASSPRGQGVYGYTF	TGTGCCAGCAGCCCAAGGGGACAGGGGGTCTACGGCTACACCTTC
.	TRBV7-8	.	TRBJ2-1	15	CASSPTGYTYNEQFF	TGTGCCAGCAGCCCCACCGGGTACACCTACAATGAGCAGTTCTTC
TRBD1	TRBV25-1	.	TRBJ2-3	11	CAISTGVTQYF	TGTGCCATCTCGACAGGGGTTACGCAGTATTTT
.	TRBV7-8	.	TRBJ1-3	17	CASSLDSTGYEGNTIYF	TGTGCCAGCAGCCTAGACTCAACAGGATACGAGGGAAACACCATATATTTT
.	TRBV7-2	.	TRBJ1-1	16	CASSLDGTTFYTEAFF	TGTGCCAGCAGCTTAGACGGGACAACTTTTTACACTGAAGCTTTCTTT
.	TRBV5-1	.	TRBJ2-3	17	CASSLEGRGRGTDTQYF	TGCGCCAGCAGCTTGGAAGGTCGGGGGCGCGGCACAGATACGCAGTATTTT
TRBD1	TRBV6-1	.	TRBJ1-4	16	CASSEIGTAIAEKLFF	TGTGCCAGCAGTGAGATCGGGACAGCTATTGCTGAAAAACTGTTTTTT
.	TRBV2	once	TRBJ2-7	12	CASKLSGSEQYF	TGTGCCAGCAAACTGAGCGGTTCCGAGCAGTACTTC
.	TRBV19	.	TRBJ2-1	15	CASSILGRSYNEQFF	TGTGCCAGTAGTATCCTGGGGCGGTCCTACAATGAGCAGTTCTTC
TRBD1	TRBV6-5	once	TRBJ2-7	13	CASSSGTGFEQYF	TGTGCCAGCAGTTCCGGGACAGGGTTCGAGCAGTACTTC
.	TRBV7-3	.	TRBJ2-1	15	CASSLNLAAYNEQFF	TGTGCCAGCAGCTTAAACTTAGCGGCTTACAATGAGCAGTTCTTC
TRBD2	TRBV2	.	TRBJ2-2	15	CASKQTSGNPGELFF	TGTGCCAGCAAACAGACTAGCGGGAATCCCGGGGAGCTGTTTTTT
.	TRBV10-2	.	TRBJ1-2	13	CASSVGGRDGYTF	TGCGCCAGCAGTGTCGGGGGGCGGGATGGCTACACCTTC
TRBD1	TRBV2	.	TRBJ1-2	10	CASRGQSYTF	TGTGCCAGCAGGGGACAGAGCTACACCTTC
.	TRBV7-9	.	TRBJ1-2	15	CASSLAQGANYGYTF	TGTGCCAGCAGCTTAGCGCAGGGAGCTAACTATGGCTACACCTTC
TRBD2	TRBV7-2	.	TRBJ2-7	16	CASSRGLAGGPREQYF	TGTGCCAGCAGCCGGGGACTAGCGGGAGGCCCAAGGGAGCAGTACTTC
TRBD1	TRBV27	once	TRBJ1-1	14	CASSRGQGTPEAFF	TGTGCCAGCAGTAGGGGACAGGGAACGCCTGAAGCTTTCTTT
TRBD1	TRBV5-5	.	TRBJ2-3	15	CASSSPQGNTDTQYF	TGTGCCAGCAGCTCGCCACAGGGGAACACAGATACGCAGTATTTT
TRBD1	TRBV4-1	few	TRBJ2-6	17	CASSLGQGPRGANVLTF	TGCGCCAGCAGCCTTGGACAGGGCCCGCGGGGGGCCAACGTCCTGACTTTC
TRBD2	TRBV28	.	TRBJ2-7	14	CASSLSSGSLEQYF	TGTGCCAGCAGTTTATCTAGCGGGAGTCTCGAGCAGTACTTC
.	TRBV7-2	.	TRBJ1-1	15	CASSLGGSPVTEAFF	TGTGCCAGCAGCTTAGGTGGGTCACCGGTTACTGAAGCTTTCTTT
.	TRBV30	.	TRBJ2-5	14	CAWSVLDLQETQYF	TGTGCCTGGAGTGTCCTGGACCTCCAAGAGACCCAGTACTTC
.	TRBV4-1	once	TRBJ2-5	13	CASSQTEGETQYF	TGCGCCAGCAGCCAAACAGAAGGGGAGACCCAGTACTTC
.	TRBV19	.	TRBJ1-3	14	CASIGRYSGNTIYF	TGTGCCAGTATTGGACGGTACTCTGGAAACACCATATATTTT
TRBD1	TRBV4-1	.	TRBJ2-2	16	CASSQADRGLSGELFF	TGCGCCAGCAGCCAAGCGGACAGGGGGCTGAGCGGGGAGCTGTTTTTT
TRBD1	TRBV9	once	TRBJ2-7	15	CASSVAGTVTYEQYF	TGTGCCAGCAGCGTAGCCGGGACAGTCACCTACGAGCAGTACTTC
TRBD2	TRBV7-9	.	TRBJ2-1	16	CASSLAGGRTYNEQFF	TGTGCCAGCAGCTTAGCGGGCGGGAGAACCTACAATGAGCAGTTCTTC
TRBD2	TRBV5-1	.	TRBJ2-2	16	CASSLGRGRSTGELFF	TGCGCCAGCAGCTTGGGTCGCGGGAGGTCCACCGGGGAGCTGTTTTTT
.	TRBV6-6	.	TRBJ2-3	15	CASSPGLYSTDTQYF	TGTGCCAGCAGTCCGGGACTTTATAGCACAGATACGCAGTATTTT
.	TRBV29-1	.	TRBJ1-1	14	CSVVSGLMNTEAFF	TGCAGCGTTGTCTCCGGACTCATGAACACTGAAGCTTTCTTT
.	TRBV27	.	TRBJ1-3	19	CATSKRGNRAANSGNTIYF	TGTGCCACCTCGAAGAGGGGGAACAGGGCGGCGAACTCTGGAAACACCATATATTTT
TRBD1	TRBV5-4	.	TRBJ1-3	20	CASSFKRGAGQGFTGNTIYF	TGTGCCAGCAGCTTCAAGAGGGGAGCGGGACAGGGATTCACTGGAAACACCATATATTTT
TRBD1	TRBV2	.	TRBJ1-2	12	CASEGQAYGYTF	TGTGCCAGCGAGGGACAGGCTTATGGCTACACCTTC